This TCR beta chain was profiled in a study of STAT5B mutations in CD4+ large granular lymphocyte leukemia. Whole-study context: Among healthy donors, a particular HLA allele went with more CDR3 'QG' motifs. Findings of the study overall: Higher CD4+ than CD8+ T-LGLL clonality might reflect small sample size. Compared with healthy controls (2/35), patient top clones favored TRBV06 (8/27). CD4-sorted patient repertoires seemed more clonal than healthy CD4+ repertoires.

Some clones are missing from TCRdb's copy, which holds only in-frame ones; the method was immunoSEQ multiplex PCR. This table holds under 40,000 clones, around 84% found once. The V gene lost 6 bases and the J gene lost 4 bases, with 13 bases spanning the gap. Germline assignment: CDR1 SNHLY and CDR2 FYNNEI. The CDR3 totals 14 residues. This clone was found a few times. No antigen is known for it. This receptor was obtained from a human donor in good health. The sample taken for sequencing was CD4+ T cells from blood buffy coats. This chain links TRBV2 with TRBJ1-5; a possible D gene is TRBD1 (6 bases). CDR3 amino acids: CASSGLTGNQPQHF. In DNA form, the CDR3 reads TGTGCCAGCAGCGGACTGACAGGTAATCAGCCCCAGCATTTT.